What follows are 3 T cell receptor beta chains derived from one specimen sequenced in a study of regulatory T cells in long-lasting Graves disease. With iRepertoire HTBI primers and Arm-PCR of CDR3 regions, TCR beta libraries were built. Using its own MiXCR run on the multiplex PCR reads, TCRdb lists one record per CDR3 protein. Counted here are 400,000 to 500,000 distinct CDR3 sequences, about 17% occurring once; the ten biggest clones make up about 25%. Time point here: newly diagnosed GD, antithyroid drugs for less than 3 months. There was RNA extracted from PBMCs, and the TCR library was made from it. These sequences were also reported in another study, on T cells in Graves' hyperthyroidism and ophthalmopathy.

Here the sequenced sample was peripheral blood mononuclear cells (PBMCs), taken at new diagnosis, from a patient treated with antithyroid drugs. The receptors derive from a woman aged 18-30 years with Graves disease.

This clonotype occurred a few times. The chain carries TRBV19 and TRBJ1-1; D perhaps matches TRBD1 (6 bases). Trimming cost V 1 base and J 5 bases, with 11 bases left between them. From germline, CDR1 is LNHDA and CDR2 SQIVND (reference sequence). This CDR3 has 14 residues. CDR3 in DNA: TGTGCCAGTAGTATAGTTGGGACACCGACTGAAGCTTTCTTT. Its protein product is CASSIVGTPTEAFF.

In its sample, this clonotype was seen many times. This rearrangement joins TRBV7-2 to TRBJ2-3; 7 nucleotides agree with TRBD2. Germline V gene lookup returns CDR1 SGHTA and CDR2 FQGNSA. The V and J ends lost 5 bases and 6 bases, in that order; junction bases with no gene match: 17. This CDR3 spans 17 amino acids. For the CDR3, the DNA is TGTGCCAGCAGCCCCCAGCCGGCGGCGGGAGCAGGTGATACGCAGTATTTT. It codes for CASSPQPAAGAGDTQYF.

The rearrangement joins TRBV7-2 to TRBJ2-5; possibly TRBD2 for D (5 bases). Trimming pared 1 base from V and 2 bases from J, leaving 11 bases between. Per the germline V gene, CDR1 is SGHTA and CDR2 is FQGNSA. The CDR3 runs 15 residues. The CDR3 loop is CASSLGLARQETQYF. CDR3 coding DNA: TGTGCCAGCAGCTTAGGTTTAGCGAGGCAAGAGACCCAGTACTTC.